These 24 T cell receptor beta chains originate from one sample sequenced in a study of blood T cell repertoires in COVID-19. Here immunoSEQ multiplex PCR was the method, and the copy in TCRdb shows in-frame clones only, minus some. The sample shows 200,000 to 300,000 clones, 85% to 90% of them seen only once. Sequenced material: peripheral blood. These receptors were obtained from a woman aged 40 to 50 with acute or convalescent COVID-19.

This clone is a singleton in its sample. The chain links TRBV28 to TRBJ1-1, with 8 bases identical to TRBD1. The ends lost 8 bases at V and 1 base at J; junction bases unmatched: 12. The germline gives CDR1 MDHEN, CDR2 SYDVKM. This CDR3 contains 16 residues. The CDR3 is CASDEKTDRANTEAFF. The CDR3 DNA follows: TGTGCCAGCGACGAGAAGACGGACAGGGCGAACACTGAAGCTTTCTTT.

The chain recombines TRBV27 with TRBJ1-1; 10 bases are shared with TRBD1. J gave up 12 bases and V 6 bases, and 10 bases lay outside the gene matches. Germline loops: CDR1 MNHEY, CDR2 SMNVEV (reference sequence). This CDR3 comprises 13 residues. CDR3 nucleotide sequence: TGTGCCAGCAGGATCGGGGACAGGGGTATAACTTTCTTT. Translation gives CASRIGDRGITFF.

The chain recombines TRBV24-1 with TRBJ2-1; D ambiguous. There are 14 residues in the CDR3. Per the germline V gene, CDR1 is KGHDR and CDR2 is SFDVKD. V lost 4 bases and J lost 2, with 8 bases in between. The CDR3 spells CATSDIQTYNEQFF. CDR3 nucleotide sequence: TGTGCCACCAGTGACATACAAACCTACAATGAGCAGTTCTTC.

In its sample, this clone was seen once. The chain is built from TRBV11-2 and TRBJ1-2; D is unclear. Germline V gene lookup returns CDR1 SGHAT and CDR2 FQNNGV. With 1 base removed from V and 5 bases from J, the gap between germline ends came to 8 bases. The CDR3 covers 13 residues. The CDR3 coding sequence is TGTGCCAGCAGCTTAGGGCTGAGGTATGGCTACACCTTC. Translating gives CASSLGLRYGYTF.

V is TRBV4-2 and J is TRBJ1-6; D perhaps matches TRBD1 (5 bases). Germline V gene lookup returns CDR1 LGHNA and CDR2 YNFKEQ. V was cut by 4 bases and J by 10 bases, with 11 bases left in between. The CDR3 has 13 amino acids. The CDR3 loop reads CASSPGGRSPLHF. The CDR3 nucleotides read TGTGCCAGCAGCCCCGGGGGGAGATCACCCCTCCACTTT.

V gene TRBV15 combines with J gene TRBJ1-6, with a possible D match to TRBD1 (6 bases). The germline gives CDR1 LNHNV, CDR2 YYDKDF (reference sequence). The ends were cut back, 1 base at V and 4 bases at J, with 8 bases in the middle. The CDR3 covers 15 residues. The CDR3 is CATSRGDNYNSPLHF. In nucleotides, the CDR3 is TGTGCCACCAGCAGAGGGGACAATTATAATTCACCCCTCCACTTT.

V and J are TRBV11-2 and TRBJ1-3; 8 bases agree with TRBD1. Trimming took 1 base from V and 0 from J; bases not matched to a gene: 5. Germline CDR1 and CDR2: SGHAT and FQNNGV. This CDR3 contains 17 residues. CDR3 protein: CASSLGQGYFSGNTIYF. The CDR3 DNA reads TGTGCCAGCAGCTTAGGACAGGGGTATTTCTCTGGAAACACCATATATTTT.

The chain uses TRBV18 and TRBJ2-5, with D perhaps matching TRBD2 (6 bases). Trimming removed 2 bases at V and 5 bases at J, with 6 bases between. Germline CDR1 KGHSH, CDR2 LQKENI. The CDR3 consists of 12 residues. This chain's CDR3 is CASSPTSETQYF. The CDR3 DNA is TGTGCCAGCTCACCAACTAGCGAGACCCAGTACTTC.

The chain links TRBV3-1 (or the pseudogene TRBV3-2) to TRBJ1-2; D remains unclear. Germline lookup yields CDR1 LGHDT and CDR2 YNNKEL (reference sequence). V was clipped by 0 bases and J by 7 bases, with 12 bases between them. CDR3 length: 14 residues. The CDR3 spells CASSQDPRDVGYTF. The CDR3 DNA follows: TGTGCCAGCAGCCAAGATCCCCGGGATGTTGGCTACACCTTC.

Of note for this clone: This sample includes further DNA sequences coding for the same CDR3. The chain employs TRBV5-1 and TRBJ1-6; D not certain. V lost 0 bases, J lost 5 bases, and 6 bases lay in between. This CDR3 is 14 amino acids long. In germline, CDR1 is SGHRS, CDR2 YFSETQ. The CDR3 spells CASSLGDNNSPLHF. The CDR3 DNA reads TGCGCCAGCAGCTTGGGAGATAATAATTCACCCCTCCACTTT.

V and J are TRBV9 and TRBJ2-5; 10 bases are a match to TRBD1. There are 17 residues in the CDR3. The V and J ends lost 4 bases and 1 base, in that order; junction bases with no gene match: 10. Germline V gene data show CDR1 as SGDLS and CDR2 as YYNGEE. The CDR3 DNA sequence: TGTGCCAGCAGCCCCCGGGACAGGGGAGTCGGCCAAGAGACCCAGTACTTC. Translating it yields CASSPRDRGVGQETQYF.

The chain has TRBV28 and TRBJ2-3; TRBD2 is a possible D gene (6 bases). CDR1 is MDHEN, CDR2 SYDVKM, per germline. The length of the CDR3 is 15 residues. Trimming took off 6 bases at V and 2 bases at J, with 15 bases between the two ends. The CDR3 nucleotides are TGTGCCAGCAGCCCTGGGGACTTCCACACAGATACGCAGTATTTT. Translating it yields CASSPGDFHTDTQYF.

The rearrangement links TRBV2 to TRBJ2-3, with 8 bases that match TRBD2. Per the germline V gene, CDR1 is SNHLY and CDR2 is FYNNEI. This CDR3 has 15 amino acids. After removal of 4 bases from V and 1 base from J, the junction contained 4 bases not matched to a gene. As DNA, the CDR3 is TGTGCCAGCAGTGGGCGGGGGGTCCGCACAGATACGCAGTATTTT. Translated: CASSGRGVRTDTQYF.

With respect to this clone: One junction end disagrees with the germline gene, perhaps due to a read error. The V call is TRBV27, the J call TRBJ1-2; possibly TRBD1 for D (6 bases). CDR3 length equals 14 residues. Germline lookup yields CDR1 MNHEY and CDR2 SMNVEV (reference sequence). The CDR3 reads CASSLGAPKYGYTF. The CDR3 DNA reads TGTGCCAGCAGTTTGGGGGCACCTAAGTATGGCTACACCTTC.

The CDR3, as DNA: TGTGCCAGCAGCAATGGACTAGCGGACTACAATGAGCAGTTCTTC. Residues: CASSNGLADYNEQFF. The chain couples TRBV7-6 to TRBJ2-1; 10 nucleotides align to TRBD2. Germline V gene sequence: CDR1 SGHVS, CDR2 FNYEAQ. V trimming: 5 bases; J trimming: 3 bases; junction bases outside the gene matches: 4. The CDR3 is made up of 15 amino acids. Variable domain in full (rest from reference TRBV7-6 and TRBJ2-1): GAGVSQSPRYKVTKRGQDVALRCDPISGHVSLYWYRQALGQGPEFLTYFNYEAQQDKSGLPNDRFSAERPEGSISTLTIQRTEQRDSAMYRCASSNGLADYNEQFFGPGTRLTVL.

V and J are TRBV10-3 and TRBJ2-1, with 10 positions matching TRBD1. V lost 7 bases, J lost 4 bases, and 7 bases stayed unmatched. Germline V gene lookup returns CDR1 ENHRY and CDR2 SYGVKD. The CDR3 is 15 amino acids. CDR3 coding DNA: TGTGCCATCACTAGGACAGGGGGTTGGTACAATGAGCAGTTCTTC. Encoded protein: CAITRTGGWYNEQFF.

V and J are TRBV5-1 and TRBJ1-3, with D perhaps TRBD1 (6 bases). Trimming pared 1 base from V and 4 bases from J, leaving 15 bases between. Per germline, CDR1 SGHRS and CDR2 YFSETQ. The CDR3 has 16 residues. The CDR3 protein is CASSLIPQGSGNTIYF. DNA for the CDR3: TGCGCCAGCAGCTTGATCCCCCAGGGGTCAGGAAACACCATATATTTT. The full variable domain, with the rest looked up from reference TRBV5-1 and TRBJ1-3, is KAGVTQTPRYLIKTRGQQVTLSCSPISGHRSVSWYQQTPGQGLQFLFEYFSETQRNKGNFPGRFSGRQFSNSRSEMNVSTLELGDSALYLCASSLIPQGSGNTIYFGEGSWLTVV.

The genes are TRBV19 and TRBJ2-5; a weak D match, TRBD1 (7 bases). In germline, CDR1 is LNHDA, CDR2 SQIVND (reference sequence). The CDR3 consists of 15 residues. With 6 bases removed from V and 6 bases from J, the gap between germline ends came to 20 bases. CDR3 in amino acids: CASSDGQAGTKTQYF. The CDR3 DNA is TGTGCCAGTAGCGACGGACAGGCGGGGACGAAGACCCAGTACTTC.

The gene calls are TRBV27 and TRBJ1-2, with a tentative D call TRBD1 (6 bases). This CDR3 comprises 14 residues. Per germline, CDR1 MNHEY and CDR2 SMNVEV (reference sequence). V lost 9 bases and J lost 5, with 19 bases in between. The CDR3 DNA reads TGTGCCAGTTCACCGCGGACAGCCACTTATGGCTACACCTTC. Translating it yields CASSPRTATYGYTF.

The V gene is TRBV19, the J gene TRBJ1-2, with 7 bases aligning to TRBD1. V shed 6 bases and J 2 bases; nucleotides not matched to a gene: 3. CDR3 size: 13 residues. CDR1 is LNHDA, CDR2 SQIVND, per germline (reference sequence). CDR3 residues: CASRGGQNYGYTF. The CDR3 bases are TGTGCCAGTAGGGGGGGACAGAACTATGGCTACACCTTC.

The CDR3, as DNA: TGTGCCTGGAGTAGGGACAGGTACCAAGAGACCCAGTACTTC. Its protein product is CAWSRDRYQETQYF. The rearrangement uses TRBV30 and TRBJ2-5; 8 bases are shared with TRBD1. Per the germline V gene, CDR1 is GTSNPN and CDR2 is SVGIG (reference sequence). V shed 2 bases and J 0 bases; nucleotides not matched to a gene: 2. The CDR3 totals 14 residues.

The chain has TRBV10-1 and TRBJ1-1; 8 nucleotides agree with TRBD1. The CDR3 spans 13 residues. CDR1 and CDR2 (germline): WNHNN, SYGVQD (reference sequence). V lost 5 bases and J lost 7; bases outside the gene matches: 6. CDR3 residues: CASSPGQGGEAFF. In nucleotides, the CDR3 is TGCGCCAGCAGTCCCGGACAGGGAGGTGAAGCTTTCTTT.

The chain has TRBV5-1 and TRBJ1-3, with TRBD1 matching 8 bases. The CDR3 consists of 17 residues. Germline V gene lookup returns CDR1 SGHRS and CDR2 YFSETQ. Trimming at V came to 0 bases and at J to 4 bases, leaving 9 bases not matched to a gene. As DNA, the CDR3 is TGCGCCAGCAGCTTGGGAATCTCCAGGGGGCAAGGAAACACCATATATTTT. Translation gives CASSLGISRGQGNTIYF.

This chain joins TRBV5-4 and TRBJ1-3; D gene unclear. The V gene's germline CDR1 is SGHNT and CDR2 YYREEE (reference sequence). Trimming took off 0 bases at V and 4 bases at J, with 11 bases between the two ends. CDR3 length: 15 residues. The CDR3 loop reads CASSLGGNPGNTIYF. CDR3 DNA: TGTGCCAGCAGCTTGGGAGGGAATCCCGGAAACACCATATATTTT.